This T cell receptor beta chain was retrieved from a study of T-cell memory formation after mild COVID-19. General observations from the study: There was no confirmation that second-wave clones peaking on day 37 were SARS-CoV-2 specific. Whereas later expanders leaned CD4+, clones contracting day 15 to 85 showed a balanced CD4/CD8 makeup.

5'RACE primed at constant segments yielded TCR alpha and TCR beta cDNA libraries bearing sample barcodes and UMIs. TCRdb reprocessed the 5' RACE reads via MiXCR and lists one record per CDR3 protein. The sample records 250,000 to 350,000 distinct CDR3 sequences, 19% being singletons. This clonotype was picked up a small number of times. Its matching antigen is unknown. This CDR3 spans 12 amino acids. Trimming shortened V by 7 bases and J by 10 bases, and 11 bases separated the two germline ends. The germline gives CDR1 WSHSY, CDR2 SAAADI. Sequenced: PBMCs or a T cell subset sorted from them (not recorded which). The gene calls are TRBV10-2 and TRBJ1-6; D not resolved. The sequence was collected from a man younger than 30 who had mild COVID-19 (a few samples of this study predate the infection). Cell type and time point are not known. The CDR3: CASTELRSPLHF. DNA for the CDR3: TGCGCCAGCACCGAACTTAGATCACCCCTCCACTTT.